This T cell receptor beta chain was identified during a study of blood T cells in healthy people across ages. Study summary: Template-switching capture recovered about one barcoded beta molecule per two T cells.

The germline gives CDR1 SQVTM, CDR2 ANQGSEA. The CDR3 totals 15 residues. V was pared by 2 bases and J by 5 bases, with 10 bases of the junction left unmatched. Through a sample-barcoded 5' primer and a J-beta primer mix, a second PCR was run for about 6 to 12 cycles. TCRdb reprocessed the 5' RACE reads with MiXCR, giving one entry per CDR3 protein. The data show about 2 million distinct CDR3 sequences, with around half seen just once and less than 2.5% held by the top ten. This sequence joins TRBV29-1 and TRBJ1-2; 8 bases align to TRBD1. The sequence derives from a woman between 40 and 50 years old in good health. Sequenced: blood. The CDR3 DNA reads TGCAGCGTTGAAAACCAGGGGGCGATAAGTTATGGCTACACCTTC. Encoded protein: CSVENQGAISYGYTF.